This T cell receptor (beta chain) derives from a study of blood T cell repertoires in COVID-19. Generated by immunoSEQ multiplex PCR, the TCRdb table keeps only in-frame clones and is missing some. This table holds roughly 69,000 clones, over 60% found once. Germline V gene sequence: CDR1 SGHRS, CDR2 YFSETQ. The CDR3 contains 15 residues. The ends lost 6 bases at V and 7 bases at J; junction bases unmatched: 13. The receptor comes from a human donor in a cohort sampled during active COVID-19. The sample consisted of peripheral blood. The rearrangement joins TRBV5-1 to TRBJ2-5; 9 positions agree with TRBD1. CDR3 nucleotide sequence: TGCGCCAGCAAAGACTCGGACAGGGGAGAACGGACCCAGTACTTC. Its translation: CASKDSDRGERTQYF.